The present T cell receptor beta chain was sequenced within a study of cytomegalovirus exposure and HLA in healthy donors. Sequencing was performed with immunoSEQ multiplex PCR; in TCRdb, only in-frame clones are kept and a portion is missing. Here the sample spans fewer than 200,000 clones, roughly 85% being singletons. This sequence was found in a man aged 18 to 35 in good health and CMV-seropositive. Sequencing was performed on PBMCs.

The CDR3 spells CASSTLAGGLNEQFF. In DNA, the CDR3 is TGTGCCAGCAGCACACTAGCGGGGGGGCTGAATGAGCAGTTCTTC. The rearrangement joins TRBV7-3 to TRBJ2-1, with 13 nucleotides matching TRBD2. The CDR3 extends over 15 amino acids. Trimming at V came to 5 bases and at J to 7 bases, leaving 5 bases not matched to a gene. Per the germline V gene, CDR1 is SGHTA and CDR2 is FQGTGA.